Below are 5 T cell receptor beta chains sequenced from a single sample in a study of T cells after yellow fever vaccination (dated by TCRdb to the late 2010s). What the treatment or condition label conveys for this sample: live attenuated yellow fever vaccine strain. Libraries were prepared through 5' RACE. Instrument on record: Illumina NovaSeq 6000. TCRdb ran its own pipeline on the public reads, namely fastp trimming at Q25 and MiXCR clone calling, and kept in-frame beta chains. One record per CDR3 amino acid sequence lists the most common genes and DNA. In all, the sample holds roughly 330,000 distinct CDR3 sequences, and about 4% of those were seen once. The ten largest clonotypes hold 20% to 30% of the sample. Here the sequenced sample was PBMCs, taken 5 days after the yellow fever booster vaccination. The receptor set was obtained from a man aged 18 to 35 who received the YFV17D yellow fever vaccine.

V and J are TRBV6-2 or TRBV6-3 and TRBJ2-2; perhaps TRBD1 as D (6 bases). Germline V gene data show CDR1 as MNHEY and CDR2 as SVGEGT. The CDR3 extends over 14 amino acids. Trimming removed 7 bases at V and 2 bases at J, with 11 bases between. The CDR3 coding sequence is TGTGCCAGCAAAGGGGGACAAAACACCGGGGAGCTGTTTTTT. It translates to CASKGGQNTGELFF.

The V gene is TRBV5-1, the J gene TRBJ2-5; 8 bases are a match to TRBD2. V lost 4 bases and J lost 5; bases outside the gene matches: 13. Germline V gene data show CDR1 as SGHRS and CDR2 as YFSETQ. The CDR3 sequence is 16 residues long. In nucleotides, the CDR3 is TGCGCCAGCAGCGTCTGGCTAGCGGGCCCAGAGGAGACCCAGTACTTC. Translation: CASSVWLAGPEETQYF.

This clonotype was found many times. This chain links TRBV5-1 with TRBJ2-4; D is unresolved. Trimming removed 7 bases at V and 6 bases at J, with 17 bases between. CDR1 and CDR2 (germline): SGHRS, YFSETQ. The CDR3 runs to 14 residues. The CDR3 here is CASAVGRIPNIQYF. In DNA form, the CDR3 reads TGCGCCAGCGCGGTCGGCAGAATTCCAAACATTCAGTACTTC.

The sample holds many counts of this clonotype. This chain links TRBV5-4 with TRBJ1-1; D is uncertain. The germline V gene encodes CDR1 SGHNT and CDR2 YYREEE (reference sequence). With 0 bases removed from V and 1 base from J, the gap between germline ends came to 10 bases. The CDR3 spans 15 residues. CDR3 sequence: CASSLEVWENTEAFF. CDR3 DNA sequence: TGTGCCAGCAGCTTGGAGGTGTGGGAGAACACTGAAGCTTTCTTT.

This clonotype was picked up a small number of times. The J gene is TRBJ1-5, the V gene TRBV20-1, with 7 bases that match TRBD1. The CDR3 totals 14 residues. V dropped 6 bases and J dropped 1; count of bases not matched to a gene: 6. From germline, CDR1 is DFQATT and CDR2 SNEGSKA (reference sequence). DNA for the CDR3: TGCAGTGCGTACCGGGACAGAAGCAATCAGCCCCAGCATTTT. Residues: CSAYRDRSNQPQHF.